The 9 T cell receptor beta chains below were found in one sample sequenced in a study of T cell responses to AZD1222 COVID-19 vaccine (dated by TCRdb to the early 2020s). The meaning of the sample's time point label: about 28 days (+/-7) after the second vaccine dose. The library relied on the immunoSEQ multiplex PCR assay. Held by TCRdb, this immuneACCESS table contains in-frame sequences only and omits some clones. Under half of the omission traces to an unresolved V gene where checked; the cause of the rest is unknown. Recorded for this sample are approximately 110,000 clones; more than 80% of them occurred a single time. Roughly 4% of the sample is in the top ten clones. The sequencing here drew on peripheral blood, taken 28 days after the second AZD1222 dose. These TCRs come from an adult who received the AZD1222 COVID-19 vaccine.

The rearrangement links TRBV11-2 to TRBJ2-1; D gene ambiguous. The CDR3 length is 13 residues. CDR1 and CDR2 from the germline V gene are SGHAT and FQNNGV. V was cut by 3 bases and J by 1 base, with 4 bases left in between. The CDR3 DNA reads TGTGCCAGCAGCTTCGGGTCCTACAATGAGCAGTTCTTC. Residues: CASSFGSYNEQFF. Full variable domain (rest looked up from reference TRBV11-2 and TRBJ2-1): EAGVAQSPRYKIIEKRQSVAFWCNPISGHATLYWYQQILGQGPKLLIQFQNNGVVDDSQLPKDRFSAERLKGVDSTLKIQPAKLEDSAVYLCASSFGSYNEQFFGPGTRLTVL.

The chain uses TRBV5-1 and TRBJ2-5; TRBD1 might be the D (6 bases). V lost 4 bases and J lost 3, with 19 bases in between. Germline CDR1 is SGHRS and CDR2 is YFSETQ. The length of the CDR3 is 16 residues. CDR3 loop: CASSPGLRGSEETQYF. The CDR3 nucleotides read TGCGCCAGCAGCCCGGGGTTAAGGGGGAGCGAAGAGACCCAGTACTTC.

This clone showed up just a few times. The chain links TRBV28 to TRBJ1-4, with D possibly TRBD1 on 5 matching bases. V was shortened by 4 bases and J by 5 bases, with 14 bases between the two germline ends. Germline loops: CDR1 MDHEN, CDR2 SYDVKM. The CDR3 contains 15 residues. The CDR3 DNA reads as TGTGCCAGCAGTTCAGGGACCGCAGGGAATGAAAAACTGTTTTTT. It yields the protein CASSSGTAGNEKLFF.

The chain has TRBV7-2 and TRBJ1-3; a possible D gene is TRBD1 (5 bases). Germline values: CDR1 SGHTA, CDR2 FQGNSA. Trimming pared 5 bases from V and 0 bases from J, leaving 11 bases between. This CDR3 spans 15 amino acids. CDR3 amino acids: CASSLGGSSGNTIYF. In nucleotides, the CDR3 is TGTGCCAGCAGCCTGGGGGGTAGCTCTGGAAACACCATATATTTT.

This chain connects TRBV3-1 (or the pseudogene TRBV3-2) to TRBJ1-5; D ambiguous. The ends were cut back, 1 base at V and 4 bases at J, with 8 bases in the middle. CDR1 is LGHDT and CDR2 is YNNKEL in the germline V gene (reference sequence). The CDR3 length is 14 residues. CDR3 sequence reads: CASSQGAGNQPQHF. The CDR3 region has the DNA TGTGCCAGCAGCCAAGGGGCAGGTAATCAGCCCCAGCATTTT.

The chain combines TRBV11-3 with TRBJ2-1; 7 positions agree with TRBD2. Unmatched junction bases numbered 9, after V lost 5 bases and J lost 5 bases. The V gene's germline CDR1 is SGHNT and CDR2 YENEEA. The CDR3 extends over 15 amino acids. For the CDR3, the DNA is TGTGCCAGCAGCCCGGGGCGCGGGGGACACAATGAGCAGTTCTTC. This codes for CASSPGRGGHNEQFF.

V and J are TRBV6-1 and TRBJ1-1; D is possibly TRBD1 (5 bases). The CDR3 extends over 20 amino acids. Trimming shortened V by 1 base and J by 1 base, and 25 bases separated the two germline ends. Germline CDR1 MNHNS, CDR2 SASEGT. CDR3 sequence reads: CASSEVEKGFIGEENTEAFF. CDR3 nucleotides: TGTGCCAGCAGTGAAGTAGAGAAGGGGTTCATCGGCGAGGAGAACACTGAAGCTTTCTTT.

This chain joins TRBV30 and TRBJ2-7; tentatively, D is TRBD1 (5 bases). Germline CDR1 GTSNPN, CDR2 SVGIG (reference sequence). Trimming pared 6 bases from V and 1 base from J, leaving 13 bases between. This CDR3 is 13 amino acids long. CDR3: CACFWGNSYEQYF. The CDR3 DNA reads as TGTGCCTGTTTCTGGGGCAATTCCTACGAGCAGTACTTC.

Comments on this clone: This specimen includes other DNA sequences encoding the same CDR3. The chain carries TRBV21-1 and TRBJ1-1. TRBV21-1 is given as a pseudogene. The CDR3 length is 11 residues. Here the CDR3 DNA reads TGTGCCAGCAGCCGGAACACTGAAGCTTTCTTT. Residues: CASSRNTEAFF.